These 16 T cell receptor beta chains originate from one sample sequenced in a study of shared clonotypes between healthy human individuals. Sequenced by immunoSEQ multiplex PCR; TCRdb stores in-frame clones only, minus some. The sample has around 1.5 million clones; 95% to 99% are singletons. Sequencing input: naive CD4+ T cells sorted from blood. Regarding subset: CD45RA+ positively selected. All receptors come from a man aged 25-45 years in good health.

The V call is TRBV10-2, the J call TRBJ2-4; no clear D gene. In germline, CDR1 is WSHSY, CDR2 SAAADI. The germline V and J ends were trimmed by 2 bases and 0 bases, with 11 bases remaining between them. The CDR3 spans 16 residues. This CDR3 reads CASSEVAVPAKNIQYF. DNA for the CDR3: TGCGCCAGCAGTGAGGTGGCAGTTCCAGCCAAAAACATTCAGTACTTC.

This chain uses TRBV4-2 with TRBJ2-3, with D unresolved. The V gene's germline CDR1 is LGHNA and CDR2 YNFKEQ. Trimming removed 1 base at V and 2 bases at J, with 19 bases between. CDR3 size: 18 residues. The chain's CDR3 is CASSQGYWLQDSTDTQYF. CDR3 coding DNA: TGTGCCAGCAGCCAAGGTTACTGGCTCCAAGATTCCACAGATACGCAGTATTTT.

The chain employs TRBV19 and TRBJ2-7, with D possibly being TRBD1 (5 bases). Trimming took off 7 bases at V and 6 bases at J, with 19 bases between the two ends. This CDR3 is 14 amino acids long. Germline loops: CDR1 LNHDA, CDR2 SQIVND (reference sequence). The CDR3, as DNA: TGTGCCAGTACCCCGGACACTCTAGGGGCCGAGCAGTACTTC. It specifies CASTPDTLGAEQYF.

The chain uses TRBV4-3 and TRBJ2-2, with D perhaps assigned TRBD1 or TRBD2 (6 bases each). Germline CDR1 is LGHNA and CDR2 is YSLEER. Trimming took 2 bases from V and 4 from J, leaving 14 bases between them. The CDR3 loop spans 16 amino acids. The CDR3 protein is CASSQRGAPATGELFF. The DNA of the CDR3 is TGCGCCAGCAGCCAAAGGGGGGCCCCGGCCACCGGGGAGCTGTTTTTT.

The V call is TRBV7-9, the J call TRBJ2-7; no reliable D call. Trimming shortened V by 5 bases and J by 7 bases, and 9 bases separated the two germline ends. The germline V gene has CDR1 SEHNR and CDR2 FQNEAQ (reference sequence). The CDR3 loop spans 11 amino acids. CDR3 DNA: TGTGCCAGCAGCCAAGGGTGGGAGCAGTACTTC. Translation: CASSQGWEQYF.

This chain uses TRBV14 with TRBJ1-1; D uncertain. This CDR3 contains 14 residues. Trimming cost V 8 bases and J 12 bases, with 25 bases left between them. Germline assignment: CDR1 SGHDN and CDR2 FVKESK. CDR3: CASSKRGFGLRTFF. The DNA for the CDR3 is TGTGCCAGCTCCAAACGAGGGTTTGGGCTAAGAACTTTCTTT.

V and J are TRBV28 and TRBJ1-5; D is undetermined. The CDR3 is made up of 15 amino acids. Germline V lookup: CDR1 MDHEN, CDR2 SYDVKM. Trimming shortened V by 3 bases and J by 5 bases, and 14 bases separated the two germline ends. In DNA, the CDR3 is TGTGCCAGCAGTTTTTACCCCCCTCGGTATCAGCCCCAGCATTTT. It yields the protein CASSFYPPRYQPQHF.

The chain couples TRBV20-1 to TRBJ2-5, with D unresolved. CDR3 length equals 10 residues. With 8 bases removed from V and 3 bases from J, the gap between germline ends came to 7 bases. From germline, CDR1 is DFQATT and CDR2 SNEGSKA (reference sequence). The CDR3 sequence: CSTHEETQYF. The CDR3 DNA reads TGCAGTACCCATGAAGAGACCCAGTACTTC.

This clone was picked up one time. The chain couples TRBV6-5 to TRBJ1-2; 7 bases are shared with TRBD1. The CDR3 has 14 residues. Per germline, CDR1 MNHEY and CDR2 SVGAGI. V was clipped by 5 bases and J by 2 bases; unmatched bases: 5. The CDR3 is CASSLTGTNYGYTF. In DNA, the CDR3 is TGTGCCAGCAGTCTGACAGGGACCAACTATGGCTACACCTTC.

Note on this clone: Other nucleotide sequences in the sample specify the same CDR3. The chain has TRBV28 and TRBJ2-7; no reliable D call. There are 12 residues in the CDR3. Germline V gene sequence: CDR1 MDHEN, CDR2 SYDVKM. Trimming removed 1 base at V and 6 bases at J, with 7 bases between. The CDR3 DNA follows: TGTGCCAGCAGTTTATCCGGTAGCGAGCAGTACTTC. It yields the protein CASSLSGSEQYF.

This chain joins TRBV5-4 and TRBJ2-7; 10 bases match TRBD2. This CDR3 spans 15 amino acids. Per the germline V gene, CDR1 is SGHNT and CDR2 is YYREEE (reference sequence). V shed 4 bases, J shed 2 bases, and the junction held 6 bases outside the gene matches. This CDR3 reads CASSLGTSATYEQYF. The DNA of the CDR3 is TGTGCCAGCAGCCTGGGGACTAGCGCAACCTACGAGCAGTACTTC. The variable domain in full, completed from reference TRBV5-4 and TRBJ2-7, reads ETGVTQSPTHLIKTRGQQVTLRCSSQSGHNTVSWYQQALGQGPQFIFQYYREEENGRGNFPPRFSGLQFPNYSSELNVNALELDDSALYLCASSLGTSATYEQYFGPGTRLTVT.

The CDR3 is CASSFQGGGRYEQYF. The CDR3 DNA sequence: TGTGCCAGCAGCTTCCAGGGGGGCGGGAGGTACGAGCAGTACTTC. The rearrangement links TRBV11-2 to TRBJ2-7, with D possibly TRBD2 on 8 matching bases. Trimming removed 3 bases at V and 4 bases at J, with 16 bases between. The germline V gene has CDR1 SGHAT and CDR2 FQNNGV. This CDR3 comprises 15 residues.

CDR3 nucleotides: TGCGCCAGCAGCTTGGAGGACAGGGGGCGAGTGTTGGCTGAAGCTTTCTTT. Protein product: CASSLEDRGRVLAEAFF. The V gene is TRBV5-1, the J gene TRBJ1-1, with 11 bases matching TRBD1. CDR1 and CDR2 from the germline V gene are SGHRS and YFSETQ. The length of the CDR3 is 17 residues. V lost 0 bases and J lost 6; bases outside the gene matches: 10.

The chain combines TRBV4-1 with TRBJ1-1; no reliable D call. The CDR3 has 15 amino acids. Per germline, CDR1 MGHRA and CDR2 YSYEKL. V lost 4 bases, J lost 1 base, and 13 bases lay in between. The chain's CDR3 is CASSLVSAGNTEAFF. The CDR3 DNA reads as TGCGCCAGCAGCCTTGTCAGCGCAGGGAACACTGAAGCTTTCTTT.

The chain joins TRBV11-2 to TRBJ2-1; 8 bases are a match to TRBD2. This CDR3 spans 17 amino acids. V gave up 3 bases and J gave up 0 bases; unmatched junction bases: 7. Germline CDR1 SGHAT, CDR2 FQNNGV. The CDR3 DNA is TGTGCCAGCAGCTTCTCCGGGAGGGGAAGCTCCTACAATGAGCAGTTCTTC. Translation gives CASSFSGRGSSYNEQFF.

CDR3 residues: CATTDSSSPGNTIYF. Here the CDR3 DNA reads TGTGCCACCACAGACAGCTCCAGCCCTGGAAACACCATATATTTT. V and J are TRBV15 and TRBJ1-3, with D tentatively TRBD1 (5 bases). V shed 7 bases and J shed 2 bases, with 15 bases lying between them. The CDR3 runs to 15 residues. Germline values: CDR1 LNHNV, CDR2 YYDKDF (reference sequence).